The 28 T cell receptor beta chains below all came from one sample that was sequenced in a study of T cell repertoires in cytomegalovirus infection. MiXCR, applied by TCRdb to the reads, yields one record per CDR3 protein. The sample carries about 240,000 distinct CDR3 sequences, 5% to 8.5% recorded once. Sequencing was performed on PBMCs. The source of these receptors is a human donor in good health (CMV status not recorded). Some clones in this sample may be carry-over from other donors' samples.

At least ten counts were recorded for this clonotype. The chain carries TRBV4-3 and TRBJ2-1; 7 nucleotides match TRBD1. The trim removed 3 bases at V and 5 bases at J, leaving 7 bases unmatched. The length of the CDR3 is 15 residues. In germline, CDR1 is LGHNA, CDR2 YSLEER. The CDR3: CASSQTPGQNNEQFF. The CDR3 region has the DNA TGCGCCAGCAGCCAGACCCCGGGACAGAACAATGAGCAGTTCTTC.

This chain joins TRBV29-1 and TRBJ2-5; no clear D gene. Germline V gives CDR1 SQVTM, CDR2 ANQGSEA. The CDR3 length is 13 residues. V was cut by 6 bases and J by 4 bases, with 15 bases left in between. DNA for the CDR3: TGCAGCGTCGCGGTTTCCGCGGCAGAGACCCAGTACTTC. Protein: CSVAVSAAETQYF.

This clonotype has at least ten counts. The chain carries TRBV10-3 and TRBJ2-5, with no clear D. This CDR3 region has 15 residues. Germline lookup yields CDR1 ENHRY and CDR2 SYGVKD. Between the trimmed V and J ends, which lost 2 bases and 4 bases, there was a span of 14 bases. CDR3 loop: CAISERGEQVETQYF. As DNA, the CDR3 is TGTGCCATCAGTGAGCGCGGTGAACAAGTAGAGACCCAGTACTTC.

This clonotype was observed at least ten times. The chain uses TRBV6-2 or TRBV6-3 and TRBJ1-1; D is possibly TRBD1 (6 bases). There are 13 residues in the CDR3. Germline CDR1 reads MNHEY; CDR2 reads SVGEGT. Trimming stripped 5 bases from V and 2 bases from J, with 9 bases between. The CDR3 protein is CASSRTDNTEAFF. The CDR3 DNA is TGTGCCAGCAGTCGGACAGACAACACTGAAGCTTTCTTT.

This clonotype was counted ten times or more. The CDR3 DNA is TGTGCCAGCAACACACGCAGGGGGTCATACTATGGCTACACCTTC. Protein sequence: CASNTRRGSYYGYTF. This sequence joins TRBV12-3 or TRBV12-4 and TRBJ1-2; TRBD1 matches at 7 bases. V lost 7 bases to trimming and J lost 3 bases; unmatched junction nucleotides: 11. This CDR3 region has 15 residues.

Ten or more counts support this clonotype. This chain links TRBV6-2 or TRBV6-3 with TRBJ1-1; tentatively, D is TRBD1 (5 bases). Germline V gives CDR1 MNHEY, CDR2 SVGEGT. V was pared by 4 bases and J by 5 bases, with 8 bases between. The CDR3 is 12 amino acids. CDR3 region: CASSSRVTEAFF. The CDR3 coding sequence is TGTGCCAGCAGTTCCAGGGTAACTGAAGCTTTCTTT.

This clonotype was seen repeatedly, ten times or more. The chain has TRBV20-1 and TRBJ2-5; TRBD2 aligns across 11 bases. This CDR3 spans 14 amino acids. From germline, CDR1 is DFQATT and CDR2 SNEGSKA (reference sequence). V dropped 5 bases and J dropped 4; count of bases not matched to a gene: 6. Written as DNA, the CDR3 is TGCAGTGCTGAGACTAGCGGGGCTTCAGAGACCCAGTACTTC. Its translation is CSAETSGASETQYF.

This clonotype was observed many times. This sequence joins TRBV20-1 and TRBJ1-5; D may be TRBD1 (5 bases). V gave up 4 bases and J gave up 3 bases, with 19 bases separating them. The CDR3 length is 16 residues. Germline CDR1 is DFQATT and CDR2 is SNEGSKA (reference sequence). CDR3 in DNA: TGCAGTGCTACCCCTCCCTGGGGGGACCACAATCAGCCCCAGCATTTT. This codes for CSATPPWGDHNQPQHF.

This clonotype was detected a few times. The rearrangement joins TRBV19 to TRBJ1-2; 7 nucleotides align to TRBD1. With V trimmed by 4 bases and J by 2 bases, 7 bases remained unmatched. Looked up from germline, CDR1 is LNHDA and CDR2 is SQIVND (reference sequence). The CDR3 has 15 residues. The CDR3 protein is CASSNGPGQNYGYTF. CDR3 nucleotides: TGTGCCAGTAGTAATGGACCGGGACAGAACTATGGCTACACCTTC.

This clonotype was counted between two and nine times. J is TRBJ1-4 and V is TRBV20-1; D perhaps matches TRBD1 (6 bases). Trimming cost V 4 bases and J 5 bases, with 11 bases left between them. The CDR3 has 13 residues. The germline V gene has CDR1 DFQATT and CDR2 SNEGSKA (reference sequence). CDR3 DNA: TGCAGTGCTACCGGACAGTTAAATGAAAAACTGTTTTTT. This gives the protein CSATGQLNEKLFF.

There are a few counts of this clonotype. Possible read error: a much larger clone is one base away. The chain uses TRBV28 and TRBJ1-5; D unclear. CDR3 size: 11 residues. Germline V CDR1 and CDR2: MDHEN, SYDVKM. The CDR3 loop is CASSENRPQHF. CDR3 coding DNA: TGTGCCAGCTCTGAAAATCGGCCCCAGCATTTT.

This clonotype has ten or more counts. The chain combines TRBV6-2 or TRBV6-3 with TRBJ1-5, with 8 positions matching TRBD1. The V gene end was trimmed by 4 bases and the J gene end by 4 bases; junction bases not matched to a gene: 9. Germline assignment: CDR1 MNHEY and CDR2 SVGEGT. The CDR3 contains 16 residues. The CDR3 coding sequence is TGTGCCAGCAGTTTTAAATTCGGGACAGGAAATCAGCCCCAGCATTTT. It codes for CASSFKFGTGNQPQHF.

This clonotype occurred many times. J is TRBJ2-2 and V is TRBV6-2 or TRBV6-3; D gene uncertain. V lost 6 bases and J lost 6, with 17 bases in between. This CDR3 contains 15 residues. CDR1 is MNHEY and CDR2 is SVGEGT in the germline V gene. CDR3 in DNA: TGTGCCAGCAGCCAACCTAAACGGGCCCCCGGGGAGCTGTTTTTT. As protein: CASSQPKRAPGELFF.

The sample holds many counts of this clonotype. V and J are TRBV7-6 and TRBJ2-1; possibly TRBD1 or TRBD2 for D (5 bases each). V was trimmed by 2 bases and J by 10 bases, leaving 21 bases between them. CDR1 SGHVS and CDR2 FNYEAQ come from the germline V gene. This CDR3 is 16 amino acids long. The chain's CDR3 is CASSLNAGTGYGEQFF. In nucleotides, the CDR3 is TGTGCCAGCAGCTTAAACGCAGGGACGGGGTACGGGGAGCAGTTCTTC.

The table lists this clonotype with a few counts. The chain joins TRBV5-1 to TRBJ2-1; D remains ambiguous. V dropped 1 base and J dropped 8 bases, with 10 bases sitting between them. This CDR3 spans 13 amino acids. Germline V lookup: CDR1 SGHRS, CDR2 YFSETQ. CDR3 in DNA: TGCGCCAGCAGCTTGCAGTTATTGGATGAGCAGTTCTTC. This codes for CASSLQLLDEQFF.

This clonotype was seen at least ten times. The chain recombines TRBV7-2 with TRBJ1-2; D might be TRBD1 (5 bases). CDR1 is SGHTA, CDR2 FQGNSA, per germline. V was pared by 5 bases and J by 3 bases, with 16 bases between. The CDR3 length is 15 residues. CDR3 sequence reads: CASSARQSPDYGYTF. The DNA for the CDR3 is TGTGCCAGCAGCGCGCGACAGTCCCCTGACTATGGCTACACCTTC. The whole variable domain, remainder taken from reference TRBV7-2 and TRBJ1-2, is GAGVSQSPSNKVTEKGKDVELRCDPISGHTALYWYRQSLGQGLEFLIYFQGNSAPDKSGLPSDRFSAERTGGSVSTLTIQRTQQEDSAVYLCASSARQSPDYGYTFGSGTRLTVV.

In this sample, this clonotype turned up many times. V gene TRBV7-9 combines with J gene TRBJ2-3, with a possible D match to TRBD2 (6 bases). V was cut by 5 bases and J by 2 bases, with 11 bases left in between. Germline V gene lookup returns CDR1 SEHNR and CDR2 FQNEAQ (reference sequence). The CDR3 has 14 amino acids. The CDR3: CASSPGDPTDTQYF. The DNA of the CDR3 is TGTGCCAGCAGCCCGGGAGATCCCACAGATACGCAGTATTTT.

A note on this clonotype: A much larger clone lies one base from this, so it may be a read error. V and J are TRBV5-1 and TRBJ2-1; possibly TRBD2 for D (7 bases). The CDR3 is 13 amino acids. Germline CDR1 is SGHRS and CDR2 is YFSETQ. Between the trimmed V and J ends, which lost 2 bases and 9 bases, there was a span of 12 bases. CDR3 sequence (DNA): TGCGCCAGCAGCTTCGGGGGGCTGGGTGAGCAGTTCTTC. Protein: CASSFGGLGEQFF.

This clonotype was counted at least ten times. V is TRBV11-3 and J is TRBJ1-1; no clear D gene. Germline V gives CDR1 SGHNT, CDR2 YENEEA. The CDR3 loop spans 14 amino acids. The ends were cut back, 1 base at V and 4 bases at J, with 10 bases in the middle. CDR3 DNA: TGTGCCAGCAGCTTAGGTCGCACAAGCACTGAAGCTTTCTTT. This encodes CASSLGRTSTEAFF.

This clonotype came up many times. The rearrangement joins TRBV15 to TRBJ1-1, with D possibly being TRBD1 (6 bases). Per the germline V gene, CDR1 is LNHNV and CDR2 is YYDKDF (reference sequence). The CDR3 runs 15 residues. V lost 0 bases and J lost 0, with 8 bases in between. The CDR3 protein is CATSRDRGMNTEAFF. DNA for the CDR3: TGTGCCACCAGCAGAGACAGGGGAATGAACACTGAAGCTTTCTTT.

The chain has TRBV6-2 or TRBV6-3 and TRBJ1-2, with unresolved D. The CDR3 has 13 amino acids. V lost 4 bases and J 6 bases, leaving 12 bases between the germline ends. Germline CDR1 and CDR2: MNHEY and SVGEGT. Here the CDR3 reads CASSSQERHGYTF. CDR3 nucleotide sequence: TGTGCCAGCAGTTCCCAGGAACGTCATGGCTACACCTTC.

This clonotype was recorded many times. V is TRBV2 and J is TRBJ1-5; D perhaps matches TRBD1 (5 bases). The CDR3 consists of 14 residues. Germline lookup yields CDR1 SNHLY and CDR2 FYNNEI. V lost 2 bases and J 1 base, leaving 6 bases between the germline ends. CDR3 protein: CASSEWDSNQPQHF. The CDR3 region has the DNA TGTGCCAGCAGTGAATGGGACAGCAATCAGCCCCAGCATTTT.

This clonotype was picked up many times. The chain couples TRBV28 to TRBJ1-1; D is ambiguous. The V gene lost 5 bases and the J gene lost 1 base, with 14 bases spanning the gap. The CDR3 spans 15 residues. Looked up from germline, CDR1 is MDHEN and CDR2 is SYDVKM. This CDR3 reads CASSVREGENTEAFF. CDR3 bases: TGTGCCAGCAGTGTGCGAGAAGGAGAGAACACTGAAGCTTTCTTT.

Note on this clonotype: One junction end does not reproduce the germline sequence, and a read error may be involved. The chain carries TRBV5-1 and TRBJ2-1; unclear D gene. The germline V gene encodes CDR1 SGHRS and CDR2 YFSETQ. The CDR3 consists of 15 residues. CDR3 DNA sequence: TGCTCCAGCAGCTTGACTCCAAGCTCCTACAATGAGCAGTTCTTC. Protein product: CSSSLTPSSYNEQFF.

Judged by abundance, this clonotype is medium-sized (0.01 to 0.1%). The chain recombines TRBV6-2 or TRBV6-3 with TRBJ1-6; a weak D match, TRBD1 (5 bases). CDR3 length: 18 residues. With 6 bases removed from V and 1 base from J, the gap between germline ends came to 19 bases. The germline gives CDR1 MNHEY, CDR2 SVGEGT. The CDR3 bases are TGTGCCAGCAGAGACGTGAAGAGGGGAGCGTCCTATAATTCACCCCTCCACTTT. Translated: CASRDVKRGASYNSPLHF.

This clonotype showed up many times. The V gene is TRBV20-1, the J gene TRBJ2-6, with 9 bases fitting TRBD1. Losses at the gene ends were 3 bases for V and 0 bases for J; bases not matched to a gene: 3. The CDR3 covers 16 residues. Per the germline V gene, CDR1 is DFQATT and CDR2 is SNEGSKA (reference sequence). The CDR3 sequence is CSARGQGLSGANVLTF. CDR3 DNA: TGCAGTGCTAGGGGACAGGGCCTCTCTGGGGCCAACGTCCTGACTTTC.

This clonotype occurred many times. The CDR3 DNA follows: TGTGCCAGCTCACCTCGAGAAGATAATTCACCCCTCCACTTT. It specifies CASSPREDNSPLHF. V and J are TRBV18 and TRBJ1-6; no reliable D call. Trimming took off 3 bases at V and 5 bases at J, with 8 bases between the two ends. Germline V lookup: CDR1 KGHSH, CDR2 LQKENI. The CDR3 runs to 14 residues.

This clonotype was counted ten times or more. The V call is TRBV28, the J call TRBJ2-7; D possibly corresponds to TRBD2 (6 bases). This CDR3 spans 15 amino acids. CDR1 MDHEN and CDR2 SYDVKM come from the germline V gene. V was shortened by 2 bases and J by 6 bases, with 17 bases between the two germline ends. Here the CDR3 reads CASSLRTVQAGEQYF. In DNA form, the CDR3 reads TGTGCCAGCAGTTTACGGACTGTTCAAGCGGGCGAGCAGTACTTC.